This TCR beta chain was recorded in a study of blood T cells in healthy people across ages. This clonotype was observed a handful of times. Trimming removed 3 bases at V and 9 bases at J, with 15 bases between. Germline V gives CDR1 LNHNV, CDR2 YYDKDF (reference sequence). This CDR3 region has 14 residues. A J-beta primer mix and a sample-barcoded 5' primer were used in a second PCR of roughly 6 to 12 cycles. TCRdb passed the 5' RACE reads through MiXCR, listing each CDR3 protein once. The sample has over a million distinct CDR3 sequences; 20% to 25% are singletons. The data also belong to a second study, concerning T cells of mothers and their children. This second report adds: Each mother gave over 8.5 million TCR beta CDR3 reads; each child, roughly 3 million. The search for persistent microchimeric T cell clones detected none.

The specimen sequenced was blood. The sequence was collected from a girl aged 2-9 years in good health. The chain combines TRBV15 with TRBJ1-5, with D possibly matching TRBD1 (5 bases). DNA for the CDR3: TGTGCCACCAGCAGTTACGACAGCTCAATGCCCCAGCATTTT. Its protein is CATSSYDSSMPQHF.